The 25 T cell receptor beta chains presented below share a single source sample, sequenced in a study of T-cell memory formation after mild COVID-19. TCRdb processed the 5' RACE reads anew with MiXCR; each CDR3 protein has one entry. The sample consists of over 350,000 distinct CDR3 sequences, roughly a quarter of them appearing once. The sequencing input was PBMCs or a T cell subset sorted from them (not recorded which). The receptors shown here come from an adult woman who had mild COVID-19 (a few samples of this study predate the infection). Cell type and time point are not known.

The CDR3 here is CATGTPKKSQFF. The CDR3 DNA sequence: TGTGCCACCGGGACTCCTAAAAAAAGTCAGTTCTTC. V and J are TRBV12-3 or TRBV12-4 and TRBJ2-1, with a weak D call TRBD2 (6 bases). This CDR3 contains 12 residues. V gave up 10 bases and J gave up 13 bases, with 20 bases separating them.

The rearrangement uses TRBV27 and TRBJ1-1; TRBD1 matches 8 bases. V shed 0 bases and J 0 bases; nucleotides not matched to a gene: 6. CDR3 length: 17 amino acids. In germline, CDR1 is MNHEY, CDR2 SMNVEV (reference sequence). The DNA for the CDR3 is TGTGCCAGCAGTTTATCGGGCAGGGGGCTCGTGAACACTGAAGCTTTCTTT. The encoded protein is CASSLSGRGLVNTEAFF.

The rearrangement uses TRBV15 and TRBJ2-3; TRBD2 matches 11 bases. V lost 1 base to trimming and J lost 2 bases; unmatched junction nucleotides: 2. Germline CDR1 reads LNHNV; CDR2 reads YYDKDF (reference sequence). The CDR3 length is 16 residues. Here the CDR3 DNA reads TGTGCCACCAGCAGAGGACTAGCGGGGAACACAGATACGCAGTATTTT. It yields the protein CATSRGLAGNTDTQYF.

This chain's CDR3 is CASSLYGGRGDYEQYF. In DNA form, the CDR3 reads TGTGCCAGCAGCTTATATGGGGGCCGTGGTGACTACGAGCAGTACTTC. The chain joins TRBV7-2 to TRBJ2-7, with a possible D match to TRBD1 (6 bases). The CDR3 sequence is 16 residues long. Trimming shortened V by 2 bases and J by 3 bases, and 17 bases separated the two germline ends. The germline V gene has CDR1 SGHTA and CDR2 FQGNSA.

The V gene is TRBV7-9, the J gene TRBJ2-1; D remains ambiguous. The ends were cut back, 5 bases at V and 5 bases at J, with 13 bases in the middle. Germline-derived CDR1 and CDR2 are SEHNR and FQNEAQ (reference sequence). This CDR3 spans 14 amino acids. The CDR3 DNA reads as TGTGCCAGCAGCCCGTACACGGGTCACAATGAGCAGTTCTTC. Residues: CASSPYTGHNEQFF. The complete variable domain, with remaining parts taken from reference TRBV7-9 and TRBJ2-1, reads DTGVSQNPRHKITKRGQNVTFRCDPISEHNRLYWYRQTLGQGPEFLTYFQNEAQLEKSRLLSDRFSAERPKGSFSTLEIQRTEQGDSAMYLCASSPYTGHNEQFFGPGTRLTVL.

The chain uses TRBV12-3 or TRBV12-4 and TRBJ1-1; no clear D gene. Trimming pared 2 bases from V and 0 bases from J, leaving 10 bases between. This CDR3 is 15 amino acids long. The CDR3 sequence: CASSLLARMNTEAFF. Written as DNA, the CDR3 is TGTGCCAGCAGTTTATTGGCCAGGATGAACACTGAAGCTTTCTTT.

The CDR3 protein is CAISVRGPGSGELFF. CDR3 in DNA: TGTGCCATCAGTGTACGCGGGCCGGGGTCCGGGGAGCTGTTTTTT. The chain links TRBV10-3 to TRBJ2-2, with a weak D call TRBD2 (5 bases). Trimming took 4 bases from V and 6 from J, leaving 15 bases between them. Germline V CDR1 and CDR2: ENHRY, SYGVKD. The CDR3 is 15 amino acids.

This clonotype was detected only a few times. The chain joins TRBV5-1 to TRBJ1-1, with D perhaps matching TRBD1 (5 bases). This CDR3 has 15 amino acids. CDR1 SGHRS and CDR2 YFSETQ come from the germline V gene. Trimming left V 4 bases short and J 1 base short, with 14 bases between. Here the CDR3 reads CASSRGPTANTEAFF. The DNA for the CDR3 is TGCGCCAGCAGCCGGGGACCGACGGCGAACACTGAAGCTTTCTTT.

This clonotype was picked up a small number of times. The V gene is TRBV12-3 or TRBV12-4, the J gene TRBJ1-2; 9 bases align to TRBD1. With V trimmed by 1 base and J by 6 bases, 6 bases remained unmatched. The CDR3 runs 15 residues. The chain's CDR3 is CASSLGTGVWDGYTF. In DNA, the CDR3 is TGTGCCAGCAGTTTAGGGACAGGGGTATGGGATGGCTACACCTTC.

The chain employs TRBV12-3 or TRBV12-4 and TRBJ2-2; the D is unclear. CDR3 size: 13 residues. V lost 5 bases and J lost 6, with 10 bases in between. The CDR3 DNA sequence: TGTGCCAGCAGTCCTGTAGGTGCCGGGGAGCTGTTTTTT. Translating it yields CASSPVGAGELFF.

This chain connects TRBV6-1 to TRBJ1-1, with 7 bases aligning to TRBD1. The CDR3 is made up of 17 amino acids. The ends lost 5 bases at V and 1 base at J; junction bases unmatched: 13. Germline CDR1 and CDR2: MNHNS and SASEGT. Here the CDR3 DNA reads TGTGCCAGCAGTACAACTCGACAGGGTTTCAGGAACACTGAAGCTTTCTTT. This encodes CASSTTRQGFRNTEAFF.

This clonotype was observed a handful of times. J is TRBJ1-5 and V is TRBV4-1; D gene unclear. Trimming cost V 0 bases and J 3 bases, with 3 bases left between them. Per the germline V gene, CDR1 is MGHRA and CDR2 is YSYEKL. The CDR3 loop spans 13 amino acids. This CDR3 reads CASSQENNQPQHF. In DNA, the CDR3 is TGCGCCAGCAGCCAAGAAAACAATCAGCCCCAGCATTTT.

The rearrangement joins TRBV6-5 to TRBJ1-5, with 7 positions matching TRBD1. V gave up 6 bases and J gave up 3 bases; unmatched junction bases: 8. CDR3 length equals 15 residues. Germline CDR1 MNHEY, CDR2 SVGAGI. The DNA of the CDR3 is TGTGCCAGCAGCAGACTCGACAGGGCCAATCAGCCCCAGCATTTT. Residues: CASSRLDRANQPQHF.

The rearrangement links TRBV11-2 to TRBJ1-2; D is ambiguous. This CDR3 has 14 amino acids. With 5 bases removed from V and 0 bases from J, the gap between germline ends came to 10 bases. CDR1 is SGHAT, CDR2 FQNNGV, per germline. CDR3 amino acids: CASSPSSANYGYTF. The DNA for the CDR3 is TGTGCCAGCAGCCCTAGTTCGGCTAACTATGGCTACACCTTC.

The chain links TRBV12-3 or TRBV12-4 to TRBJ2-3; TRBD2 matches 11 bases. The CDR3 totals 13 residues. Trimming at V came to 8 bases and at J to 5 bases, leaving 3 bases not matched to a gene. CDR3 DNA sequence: TGTGCCAGCCGCGGGACTAGCGGAGATACGCAGTATTTT. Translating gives CASRGTSGDTQYF.

CDR3 residues: CASSQPGREGSYNEQFF. DNA of the CDR3: TGCGCCAGCAGCCAACCGGGTCGGGAGGGCAGCTACAATGAGCAGTTCTTC. The genes are TRBV4-3 and TRBJ2-1, with 8 bases aligning to TRBD2. CDR3 size: 17 residues. After removal of 2 bases from V and 3 bases from J, the junction contained 9 bases not matched to a gene. Germline V gene sequence: CDR1 LGHNA, CDR2 YSLEER.

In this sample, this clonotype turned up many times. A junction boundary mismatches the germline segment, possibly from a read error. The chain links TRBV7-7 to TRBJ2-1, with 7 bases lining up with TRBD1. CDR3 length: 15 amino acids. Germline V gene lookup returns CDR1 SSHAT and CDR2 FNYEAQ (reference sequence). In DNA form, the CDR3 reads TGTGCTAGCAGCTTAGCGTGGACAGGCAACAATGAGCAGTTCTTC. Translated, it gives CASSLAWTGNNEQFF.

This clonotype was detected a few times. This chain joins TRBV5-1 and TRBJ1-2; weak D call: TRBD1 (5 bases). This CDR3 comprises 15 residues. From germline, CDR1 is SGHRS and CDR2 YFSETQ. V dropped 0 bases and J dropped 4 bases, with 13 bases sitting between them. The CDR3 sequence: CASSLGGTDVYGYTF. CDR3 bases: TGCGCCAGCAGCTTGGGCGGGACGGATGTCTATGGCTACACCTTC.

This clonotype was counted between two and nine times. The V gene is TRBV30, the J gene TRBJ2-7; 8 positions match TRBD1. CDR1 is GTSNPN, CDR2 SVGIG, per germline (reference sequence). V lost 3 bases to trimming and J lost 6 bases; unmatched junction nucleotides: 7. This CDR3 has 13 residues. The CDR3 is CAWSRGPGGEQYF. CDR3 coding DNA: TGTGCCTGGAGCAGGGGGCCAGGGGGCGAGCAGTACTTC.

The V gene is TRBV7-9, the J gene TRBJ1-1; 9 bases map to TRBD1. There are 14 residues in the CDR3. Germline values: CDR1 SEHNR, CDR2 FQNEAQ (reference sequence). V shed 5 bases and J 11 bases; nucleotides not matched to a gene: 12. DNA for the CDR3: TGTGCCAGCAGCCCCTGGGGACAGGGCGGTGTGGCTTTCTTT. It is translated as CASSPWGQGGVAFF.

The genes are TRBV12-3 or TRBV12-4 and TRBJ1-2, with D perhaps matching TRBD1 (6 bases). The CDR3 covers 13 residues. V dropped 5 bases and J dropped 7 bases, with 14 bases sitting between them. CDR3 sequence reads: CASSPQGTSGYTF. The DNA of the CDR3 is TGTGCCAGCAGTCCACAGGGAACCTCTGGCTACACCTTC.

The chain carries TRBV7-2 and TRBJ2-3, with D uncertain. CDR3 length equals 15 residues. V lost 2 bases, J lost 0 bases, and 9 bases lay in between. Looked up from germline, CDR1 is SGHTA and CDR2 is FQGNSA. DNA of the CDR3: TGTGCCAGCAGCTTATACGGCTCTAGCACAGATACGCAGTATTTT. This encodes CASSLYGSSTDTQYF.

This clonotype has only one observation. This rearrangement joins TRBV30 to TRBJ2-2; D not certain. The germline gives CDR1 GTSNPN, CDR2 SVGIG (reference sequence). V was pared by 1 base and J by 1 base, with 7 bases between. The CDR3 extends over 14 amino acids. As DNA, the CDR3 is TGTGCCTGGAGTGGGGGTCTGAACACCGGGGAGCTGTTTTTT. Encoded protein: CAWSGGLNTGELFF.

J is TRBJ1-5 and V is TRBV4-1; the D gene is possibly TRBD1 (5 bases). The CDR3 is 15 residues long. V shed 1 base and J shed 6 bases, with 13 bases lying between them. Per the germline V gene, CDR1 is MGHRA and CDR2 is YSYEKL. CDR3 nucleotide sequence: TGCGCCAGCAGCCAAGTCCCAGGGTCCGGTCAGCCCCAGCATTTT. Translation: CASSQVPGSGQPQHF.

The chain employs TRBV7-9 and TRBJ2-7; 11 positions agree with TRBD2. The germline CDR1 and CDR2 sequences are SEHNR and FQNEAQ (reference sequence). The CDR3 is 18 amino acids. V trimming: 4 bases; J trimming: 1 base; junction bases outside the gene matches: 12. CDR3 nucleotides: TGTGCCAGCAGCTCCTCCCCGGGACTAGCGGATTCGTCCTACGAGCAGTACTTC. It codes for CASSSSPGLADSSYEQYF.